This T cell receptor beta chain originates from a study of blood T cell repertoires in COVID-19. TCRdb keeps only in-frame clones here, not all; method: immunoSEQ multiplex PCR. The sample has 100,000 to 140,000 clones, 80% to 95% seen once. The germline V and J ends were trimmed by 0 bases and 3 bases, with 15 bases remaining between them. Germline V gene lookup returns CDR1 MGHRA and CDR2 YSYEKL. The CDR3 has 16 amino acids. The TCR originated in a woman younger than 45 with acute or convalescent COVID-19. This sequence joins TRBV4-1 and TRBJ2-7, with D possibly matching TRBD1 (5 bases). Sequencing was done on a sample of peripheral blood. The CDR3: CASSQESLGHYYEQYF. The CDR3 nucleotides read TGCGCCAGCAGCCAAGAGTCGCTGGGGCACTACTACGAGCAGTACTTC.